The clone carrying this TCR beta chain was picked up many times. These data originate in a study of early T cells in non-severe SARS-CoV-2 infection. TCRdb called the 5' RACE reads again in MiXCR, with one record for every CDR3 protein. The sample shows tens of thousands of distinct CDR3 sequences, approximately 8% of them seen only once. The V and J ends lost 0 bases and 0 bases respectively, with 6 bases between them. Germline assignment: CDR1 SGHRS and CDR2 YFSETQ. The CDR3 runs to 14 residues. The V and J genes are TRBV5-1 and TRBJ1-1; no clear D. The sequences come from whole blood, collected at baseline. The clonotype originates from an adult who was a healthcare worker with PCR-confirmed SARS-CoV-2 infection or an uninfected control (not recorded which). The CDR3 loop reads CASSLEVVNTEAFF. CDR3 nucleotides: TGCGCCAGCAGCTTGGAAGTGGTGAACACTGAAGCTTTCTTT.